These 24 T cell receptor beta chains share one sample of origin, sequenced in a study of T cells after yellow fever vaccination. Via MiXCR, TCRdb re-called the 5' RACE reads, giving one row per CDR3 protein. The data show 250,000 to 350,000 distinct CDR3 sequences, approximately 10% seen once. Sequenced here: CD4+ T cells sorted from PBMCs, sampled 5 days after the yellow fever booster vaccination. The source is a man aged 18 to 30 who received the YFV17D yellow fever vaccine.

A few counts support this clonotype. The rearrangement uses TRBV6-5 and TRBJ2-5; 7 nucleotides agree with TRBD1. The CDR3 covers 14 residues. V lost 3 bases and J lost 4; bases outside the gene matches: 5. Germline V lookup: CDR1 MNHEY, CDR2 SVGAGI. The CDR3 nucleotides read TGTGCCAGCAGTTATCTTAAGGGGGCAGAGACCCAGTACTTC. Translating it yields CASSYLKGAETQYF.

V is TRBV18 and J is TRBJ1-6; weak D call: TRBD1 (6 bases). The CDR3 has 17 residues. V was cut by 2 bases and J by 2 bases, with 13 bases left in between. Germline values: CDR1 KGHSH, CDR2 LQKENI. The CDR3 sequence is CASSPASGDTYNSPLHF. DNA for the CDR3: TGTGCCAGCTCACCAGCGTCAGGGGACACCTATAATTCACCCCTCCACTTT.

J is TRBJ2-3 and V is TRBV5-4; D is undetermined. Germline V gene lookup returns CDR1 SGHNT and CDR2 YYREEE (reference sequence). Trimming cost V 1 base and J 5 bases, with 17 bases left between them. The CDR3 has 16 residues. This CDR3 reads CASSLSSSRLGDTQYF. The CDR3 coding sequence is TGTGCCAGCAGCTTGAGCTCTAGTAGGTTGGGAGATACGCAGTATTTT.

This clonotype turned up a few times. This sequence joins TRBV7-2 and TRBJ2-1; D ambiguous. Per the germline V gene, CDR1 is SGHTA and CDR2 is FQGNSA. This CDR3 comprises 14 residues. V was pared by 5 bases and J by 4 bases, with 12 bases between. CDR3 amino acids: CASSPAVLYNEQFF. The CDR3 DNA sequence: TGTGCCAGCAGCCCAGCTGTGCTTTACAATGAGCAGTTCTTC. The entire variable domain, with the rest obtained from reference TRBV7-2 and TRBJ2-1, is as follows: GAGVSQSPSNKVTEKGKDVELRCDPISGHTALYWYRQSLGQGLEFLIYFQGNSAPDKSGLPSDRFSAERTGGSVSTLTIQRTQQEDSAVYLCASSPAVLYNEQFFGPGTRLTVL.

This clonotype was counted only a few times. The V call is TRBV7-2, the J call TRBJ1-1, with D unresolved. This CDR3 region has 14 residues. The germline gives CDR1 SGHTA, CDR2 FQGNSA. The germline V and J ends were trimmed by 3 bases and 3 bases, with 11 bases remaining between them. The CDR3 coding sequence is TGTGCCAGCAGCTTTAGCATGGCGGACACTGAAGCTTTCTTT. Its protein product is CASSFSMADTEAFF.

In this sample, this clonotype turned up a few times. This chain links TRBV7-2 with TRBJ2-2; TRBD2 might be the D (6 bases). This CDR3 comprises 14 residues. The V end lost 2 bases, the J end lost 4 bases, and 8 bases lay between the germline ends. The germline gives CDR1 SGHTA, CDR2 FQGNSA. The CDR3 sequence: CASSLRGFTGELFF. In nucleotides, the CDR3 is TGTGCCAGCAGCTTACGGGGGTTCACCGGGGAGCTGTTTTTT.

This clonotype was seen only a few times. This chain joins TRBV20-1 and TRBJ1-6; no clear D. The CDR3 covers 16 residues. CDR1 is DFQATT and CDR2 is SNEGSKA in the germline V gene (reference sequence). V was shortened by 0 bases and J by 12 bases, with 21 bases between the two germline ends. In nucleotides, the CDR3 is TGCAGTGCTAGAGATTCAAGCGGGCCGGCAGGATTACCCCTCCACTTT. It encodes CSARDSSGPAGLPLHF.

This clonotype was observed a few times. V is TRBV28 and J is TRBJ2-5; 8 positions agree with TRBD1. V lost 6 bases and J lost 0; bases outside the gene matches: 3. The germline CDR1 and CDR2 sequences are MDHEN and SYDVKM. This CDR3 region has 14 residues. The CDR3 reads CASSTDRDQETQYF. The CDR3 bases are TGTGCCAGCAGCACGGACAGGGACCAAGAGACCCAGTACTTC.

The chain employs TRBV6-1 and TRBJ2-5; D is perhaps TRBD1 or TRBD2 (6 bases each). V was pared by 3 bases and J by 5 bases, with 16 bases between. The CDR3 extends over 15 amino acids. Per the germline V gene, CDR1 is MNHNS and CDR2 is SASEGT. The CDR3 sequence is CASSDRHRGHETQYF. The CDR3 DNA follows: TGTGCCAGCAGTGATCGCCACCGGGGGCACGAGACCCAGTACTTC.

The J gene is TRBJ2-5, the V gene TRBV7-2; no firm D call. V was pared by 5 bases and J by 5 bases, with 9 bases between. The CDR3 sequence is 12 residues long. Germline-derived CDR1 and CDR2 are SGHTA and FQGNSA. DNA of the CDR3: TGTGCCAGCAGCGGTAGGTGGGAGACCCAGTACTTC. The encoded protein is CASSGRWETQYF.

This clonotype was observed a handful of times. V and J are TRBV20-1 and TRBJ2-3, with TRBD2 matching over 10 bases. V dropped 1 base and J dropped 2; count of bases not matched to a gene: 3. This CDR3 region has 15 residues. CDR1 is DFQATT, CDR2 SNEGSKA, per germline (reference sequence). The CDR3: CSARVSGGATDTQYF. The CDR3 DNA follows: TGCAGTGCTAGAGTCAGCGGGGGGGCCACAGATACGCAGTATTTT.

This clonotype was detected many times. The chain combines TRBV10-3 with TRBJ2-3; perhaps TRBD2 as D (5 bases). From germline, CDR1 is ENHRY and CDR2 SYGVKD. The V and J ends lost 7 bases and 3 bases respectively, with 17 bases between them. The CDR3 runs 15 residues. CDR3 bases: TGTGCCATCAAGGAGTCGTTGCCGGGGACAGATACGCAGTATTTT. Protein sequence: CAIKESLPGTDTQYF.

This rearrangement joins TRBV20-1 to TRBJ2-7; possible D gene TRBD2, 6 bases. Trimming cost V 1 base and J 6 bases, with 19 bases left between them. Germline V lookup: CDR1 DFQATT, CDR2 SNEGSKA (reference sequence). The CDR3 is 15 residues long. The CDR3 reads CSARATEEGRSEQYF. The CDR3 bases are TGCAGTGCTAGAGCCACCGAGGAGGGACGCTCCGAGCAGTACTTC.

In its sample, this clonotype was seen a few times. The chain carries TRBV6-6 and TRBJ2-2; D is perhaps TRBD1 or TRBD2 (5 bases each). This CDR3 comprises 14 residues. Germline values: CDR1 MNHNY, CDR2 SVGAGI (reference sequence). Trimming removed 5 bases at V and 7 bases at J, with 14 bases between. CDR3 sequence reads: CASSTVGAVGELFF. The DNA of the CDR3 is TGTGCCAGCAGTACCGTCGGGGCCGTCGGGGAGCTGTTTTTT.

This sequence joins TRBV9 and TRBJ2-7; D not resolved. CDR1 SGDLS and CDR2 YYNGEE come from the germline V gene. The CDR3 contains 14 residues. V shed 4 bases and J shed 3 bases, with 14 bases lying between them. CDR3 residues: CASSPGPGNYEQYF. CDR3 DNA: TGTGCCAGCAGCCCCGGGCCAGGTAACTACGAGCAGTACTTC.

In DNA form, the CDR3 reads TGTGCCAGCAGTTTTCGGCCAGGCCCCGAGGAACTGTTTTTT. It specifies CASSFRPGPEELFF. The chain combines TRBV12-3 or TRBV12-4 with TRBJ1-4; D unresolved. This CDR3 is built from 14 residues. V dropped 3 bases and J dropped 12 bases, with 17 bases sitting between them.

In nucleotides, the CDR3 is TGTGCCTGGAGTGTTGCCGGGGGTTCAGATACGCAGTATTTT. Translation gives CAWSVAGGSDTQYF. This rearrangement joins TRBV30 to TRBJ2-3, with TRBD2 as a possible D gene (6 bases). Germline lookup yields CDR1 GTSNPN and CDR2 SVGIG (reference sequence). The CDR3 is 14 amino acids. The V end lost 0 bases, the J end lost 4 bases, and 11 bases lay between the germline ends.

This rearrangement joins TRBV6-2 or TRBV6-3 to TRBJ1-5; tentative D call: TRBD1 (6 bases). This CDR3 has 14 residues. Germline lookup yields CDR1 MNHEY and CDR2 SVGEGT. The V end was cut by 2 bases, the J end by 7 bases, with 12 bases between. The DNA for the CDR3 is TGTGCCAGCAGTTACGGGGGGGCGATGCAGCCCCAGCATTTT. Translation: CASSYGGAMQPQHF.

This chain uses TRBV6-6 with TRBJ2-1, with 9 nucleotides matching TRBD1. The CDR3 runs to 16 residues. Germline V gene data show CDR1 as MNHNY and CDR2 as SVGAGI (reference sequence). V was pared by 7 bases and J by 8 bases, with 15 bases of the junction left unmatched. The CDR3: CASTYRDRVTEHEQFF. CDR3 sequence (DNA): TGTGCCAGCACCTACCGGGACAGGGTAACCGAGCATGAGCAGTTCTTC.

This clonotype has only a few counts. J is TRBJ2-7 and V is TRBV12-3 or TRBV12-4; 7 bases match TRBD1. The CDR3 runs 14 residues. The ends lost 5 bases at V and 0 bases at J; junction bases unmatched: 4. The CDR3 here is CASSTGTVSYEQYF. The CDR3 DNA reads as TGTGCCAGCAGTACCGGGACAGTCTCCTACGAGCAGTACTTC.

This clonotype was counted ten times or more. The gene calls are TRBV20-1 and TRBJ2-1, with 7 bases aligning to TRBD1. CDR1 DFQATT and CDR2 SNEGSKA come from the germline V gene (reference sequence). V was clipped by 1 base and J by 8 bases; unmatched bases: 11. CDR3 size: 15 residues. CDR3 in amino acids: CSARAVNRGSYEQFF. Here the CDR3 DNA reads TGCAGTGCTAGAGCCGTAAACAGGGGTTCCTATGAGCAGTTCTTC.

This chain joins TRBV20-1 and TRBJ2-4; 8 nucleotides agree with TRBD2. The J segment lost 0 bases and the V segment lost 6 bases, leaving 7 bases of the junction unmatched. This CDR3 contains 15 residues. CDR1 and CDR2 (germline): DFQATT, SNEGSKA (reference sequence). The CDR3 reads CSARGAVLAKNIQYF. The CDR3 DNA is TGCAGTGCGCGGGGGGCTGTCTTAGCCAAAAACATTCAGTACTTC.

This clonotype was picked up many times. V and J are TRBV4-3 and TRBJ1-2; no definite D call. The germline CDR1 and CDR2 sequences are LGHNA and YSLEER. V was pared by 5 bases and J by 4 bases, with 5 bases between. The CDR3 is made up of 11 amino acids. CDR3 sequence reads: CASSNTYGYTF. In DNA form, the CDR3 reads TGCGCCAGCAGCAACACCTATGGCTACACCTTC.

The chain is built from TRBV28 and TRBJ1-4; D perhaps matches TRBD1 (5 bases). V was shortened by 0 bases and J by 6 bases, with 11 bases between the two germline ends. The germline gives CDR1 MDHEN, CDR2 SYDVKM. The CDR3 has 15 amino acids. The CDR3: CASSLWEDTDEKLFF. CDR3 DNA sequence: TGTGCCAGCAGTTTATGGGAGGACACGGATGAAAAACTGTTTTTT. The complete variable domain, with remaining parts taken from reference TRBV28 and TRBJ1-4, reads DVKVTQSSRYLVKRTGEKVFLECVQDMDHENMFWYRQDPGLGLRLIYFSYDVKMKEKGDIPEGYSVSREKKERFSLILESASTNQTSMYLCASSLWEDTDEKLFFGSGTQLSVL.